Following are 29 T cell receptor beta chains from one sample sequenced in a study of blood T cell repertoires in COVID-19. Produced via immunoSEQ multiplex PCR; TCRdb's table is partial and in-frame only. The table records 120,000 to 150,000 clones, roughly 76% of them present only once. The source material was peripheral blood. These receptors were obtained from a human donor with acute or convalescent COVID-19. The donor label of this sample is uncertain.

The chain couples TRBV5-4 to TRBJ2-7; TRBD1 agrees at 7 bases. This CDR3 has 14 residues. Per the germline V gene, CDR1 is SGHNT and CDR2 is YYREEE (reference sequence). Germline trimming cut 2 bases from V and 6 bases from J; bases unmatched to any gene: 8. CDR3 DNA: TGTGCCAGCAGCTTTCAGGACAGGTTCTCCGAGCAGTACTTC. Translating it yields CASSFQDRFSEQYF.

The chain recombines TRBV3-1 (or the pseudogene TRBV3-2) with TRBJ2-3, with 15 bases that match TRBD2. In germline, CDR1 is LGHDT, CDR2 YNNKEL (reference sequence). This CDR3 is 16 amino acids long. Losses at the gene ends were 6 bases for V and 2 bases for J; bases not matched to a gene: 3. The CDR3 here is CASRGTSGGITDTQYF. CDR3 DNA sequence: TGTGCCAGCAGAGGGACTAGCGGGGGGATCACAGATACGCAGTATTTT.

The chain links TRBV27 to TRBJ1-2; 9 bases match TRBD1. The trim removed 3 bases at V and 6 bases at J, leaving 8 bases unmatched. This CDR3 is 15 amino acids long. Per germline, CDR1 MNHEY and CDR2 SMNVEV (reference sequence). The CDR3: CASSFGTGIMNGYTF. The CDR3 nucleotides read TGTGCCAGCAGTTTTGGGACAGGGATCATGAATGGCTACACCTTC.

Details on this clone: The sample holds other DNA sequences that translate to the same CDR3. V and J are TRBV12-3 or TRBV12-4 and TRBJ1-2; D remains ambiguous. V dropped 4 bases and J dropped 0 bases, with 6 bases sitting between them. CDR3 length: 13 residues. The CDR3 sequence: CASSWGANYGYTF. Written as DNA, the CDR3 is TGTGCCAGCAGTTGGGGAGCTAACTATGGCTACACCTTC.

The chain joins TRBV6-1 to TRBJ1-2; D may be TRBD1 (6 bases). Per germline, CDR1 MNHNS and CDR2 SASEGT. The CDR3 has 13 residues. V lost 2 bases to trimming and J lost 7 bases, with 11 bases between them. CDR3 loop: CASSETGWGGYTF. CDR3 nucleotide sequence: TGTGCCAGCAGTGAAACAGGGTGGGGTGGCTACACCTTC.

V and J are TRBV6-5 and TRBJ1-1; possible D gene TRBD1, 6 bases. The CDR3 contains 12 residues. The V gene lost 8 bases and the J gene lost 6 bases, with 13 bases spanning the gap. CDR1 MNHEY and CDR2 SVGAGI come from the germline V gene. CDR3 nucleotides: TGTGCCAGCCGGAGGAACAGGGCTGAAGCTTTCTTT. The encoded protein is CASRRNRAEAFF.

With respect to this clone: Its ends do not fully match the called genes, so a read error is possible. The CDR3 nucleotides read TGTGCCAGCACAGCTTTGGACACTTGGCTCTTC. Translated: CASTALDTWLF. This sequence joins TRBV5-4 and TRBJ1-2, with D perhaps matching TRBD1 (5 bases). This CDR3 comprises 11 residues. CDR1 is SGHNT and CDR2 is YYREEE in the germline V gene (reference sequence).

The chain recombines TRBV5-1 with TRBJ1-1; TRBD1 matches 8 bases. Germline lookup yields CDR1 SGHRS and CDR2 YFSETQ. V shed 4 bases, J shed 3 bases, and the junction held 11 bases outside the gene matches. CDR3 size: 16 residues. CDR3 in amino acids: CASSLEQGEGDTEAFF. CDR3 DNA: TGCGCCAGCAGCCTGGAACAGGGGGAGGGGGACACTGAAGCTTTCTTT.

This sequence joins TRBV6-5 and TRBJ1-6; maybe TRBD1 (5 bases). CDR1 and CDR2 (germline): MNHEY, SVGAGI. Trimming shortened V by 3 bases and J by 9 bases, and 15 bases separated the two germline ends. The CDR3 is made up of 15 amino acids. CDR3: CASSYWKGPGSPLHF. CDR3 sequence (DNA): TGTGCCAGCAGTTATTGGAAGGGGCCTGGTTCACCCCTCCACTTT.

The gene calls are TRBV7-8 and TRBJ1-1; 7 positions match TRBD1. The CDR3 has 13 amino acids. Germline CDR1 SGHVS, CDR2 FQNEAQ. V shed 4 bases, J shed 11 bases, and the junction held 10 bases outside the gene matches. CDR3: CASSSGQAQRAFF. The DNA for the CDR3 is TGTGCCAGCAGCTCAGGACAGGCTCAGCGCGCTTTCTTT.

The gene calls are TRBV7-2 and TRBJ2-4, with a weak D call TRBD1 (6 bases). Trimming took off 5 bases at V and 10 bases at J, with 6 bases between the two ends. This CDR3 is built from 10 residues. The V gene's germline CDR1 is SGHTA and CDR2 FQGNSA. The CDR3 here is CASSGQIQYF. CDR3 nucleotides: TGTGCCAGCAGCGGACAGATTCAGTACTTC.

CDR3 coding DNA: TGTGCCAGCAGTAGGGCTGCCGGGACAGGGGTAAATGAGCAGTTCTTC. It is translated as CASSRAAGTGVNEQFF. The chain employs TRBV5-4 and TRBJ2-1, with 10 bases that match TRBD1. The V and J ends lost 5 bases and 7 bases, in that order; junction bases with no gene match: 12. CDR3 length: 16 amino acids. Per germline, CDR1 SGHNT and CDR2 YYREEE (reference sequence).

This clone was counted between two and nine times. The chain recombines TRBV13 with TRBJ1-2, with D possibly TRBD1 on 6 matching bases. This CDR3 region has 15 residues. Germline lookup yields CDR1 PRHDT and CDR2 FYEKMQ (reference sequence). The V gene lost 0 bases and the J gene lost 8 bases, with 16 bases spanning the gap. The CDR3, as DNA: TGTGCCAGCAGCTTAGGAAAGACAGGTTTACACGGCTACACCTTC. Translating gives CASSLGKTGLHGYTF.

The CDR3 nucleotides read TGTGCCAGTAGTGCGACAGGGCAGAATGAAAAACTGTTTTTT. Its protein is CASSATGQNEKLFF. The chain has TRBV19 and TRBJ1-4; the match to TRBD1 covers 7 bases. Germline V lookup: CDR1 LNHDA, CDR2 SQIVND (reference sequence). The CDR3 has 14 amino acids. V lost 5 bases to trimming and J lost 5 bases; unmatched junction nucleotides: 5. Drawing the rest from reference TRBV19 and TRBJ1-4, the complete variable domain is DGGITQSPKYLFRKEGQNVTLSCEQNLNHDAMYWYRQDPGQGLRLIYYSQIVNDFQKGDIAEGYSVSREKKESFPLTVTSAQKNPTAFYLCASSATGQNEKLFFGSGTQLSVL.

This sequence joins TRBV13 and TRBJ2-2, with TRBD1 identical over 7 bases. Trimming at V came to 5 bases and at J to 7 bases, leaving 4 bases not matched to a gene. This CDR3 has 13 residues. Germline CDR1 reads PRHDT; CDR2 reads FYEKMQ (reference sequence). Here the CDR3 DNA reads TGTGCCAGCAGCCCCCCAGGGGGCGGGGAGCTGTTTTTT. Its protein is CASSPPGGGELFF. The whole variable domain, filled in from reference TRBV13 and TRBJ2-2, reads AAGVIQSPRHLIKEKRETATLKCYPIPRHDTVYWYQQGPGQDPQFLISFYEKMQSDKGSIPDRFSAQQFSDYHSELNMSSLELGDSALYFCASSPPGGGELFFGEGSRLTVL.

This chain joins TRBV18 and TRBJ2-3; D remains ambiguous. Per the germline V gene, CDR1 is KGHSH and CDR2 is LQKENI. With 6 bases removed from V and 4 bases from J, the gap between germline ends came to 11 bases. This CDR3 has 13 amino acids. The CDR3 loop reads CASSQLVPDTQYF. CDR3 sequence (DNA): TGTGCCAGCTCCCAGCTAGTCCCAGATACGCAGTATTTT.

V gene TRBV24-1 combines with J gene TRBJ1-4; TRBD1 agrees at 8 bases. With V trimmed by 4 bases and J by 10 bases, 4 bases remained unmatched. CDR1 and CDR2 from the germline V gene are KGHDR and SFDVKD. The CDR3 sequence is 13 residues long. The CDR3 here is CATSELTGGKLFF. The CDR3 coding sequence is TGTGCCACCAGTGAACTTACAGGGGGAAAACTGTTTTTT.

The chain links TRBV9 to TRBJ1-5; 8 bases are a match to TRBD1. The germline gives CDR1 SGDLS, CDR2 YYNGEE. Trimming removed 3 bases from V and 6 bases from J; junction bases left unmatched: 5. The CDR3 spans 14 residues. The CDR3 region is CASSAWTGPQPQHF. The CDR3 DNA is TGTGCCAGCAGCGCATGGACAGGGCCTCAGCCCCAGCATTTT.

Only one count was recorded for this clone. The gene calls are TRBV6-5 and TRBJ2-7, with a possible D match to TRBD1 (6 bases). V was clipped by 8 bases and J by 3 bases, with 14 bases between them. This CDR3 spans 13 amino acids. Germline values: CDR1 MNHEY, CDR2 SVGAGI. The CDR3 loop is CASYSGVLYEQYF. CDR3 bases: TGTGCCAGCTACTCAGGGGTACTCTACGAGCAGTACTTC.

The table lists this clone with a few counts. The rearrangement joins TRBV24-1 to TRBJ2-2; D uncertain. V was pared by 3 bases and J by 0 bases, with 10 bases between. There are 16 residues in the CDR3. From germline, CDR1 is KGHDR and CDR2 SFDVKD. This CDR3 reads CATSDRHLTNTGELFF. CDR3 nucleotide sequence: TGTGCCACCAGTGATCGACACTTAACGAACACCGGGGAGCTGTTTTTT.

The rearrangement joins TRBV29-1 to TRBJ1-4; TRBD1 matches 8 bases. V dropped 5 bases and J dropped 7; count of bases not matched to a gene: 9. Germline loops: CDR1 SQVTM, CDR2 ANQGSEA. The CDR3 consists of 14 residues. CDR3: CSVNPTGAGEKLFF. CDR3 coding DNA: TGCAGCGTTAACCCGACAGGGGCGGGTGAAAAACTGTTTTTT.

This clone has just one count. The rearrangement joins TRBV19 to TRBJ1-1; 11 nucleotides match TRBD1. Unmatched junction bases numbered 6, after V lost 6 bases and J lost 0 bases. In germline, CDR1 is LNHDA, CDR2 SQIVND (reference sequence). The CDR3 is 16 amino acids. CDR3 nucleotides: TGTGCCAGTAGGGGGACAGGGGGAACAATGAACACTGAAGCTTTCTTT. This codes for CASRGTGGTMNTEAFF.

The rearrangement joins TRBV9 to TRBJ1-1, with no clear D. Germline CDR1 reads SGDLS; CDR2 reads YYNGEE. Trimming took 4 bases from V and 14 from J, leaving 24 bases between them. The CDR3 is 14 amino acids. The CDR3 reads CASSSERPVGTLFF. The CDR3 DNA sequence: TGTGCCAGCAGCTCCGAGCGACCTGTTGGAACACTCTTCTTT.

This clone was seen just once. J is TRBJ1-2 and V is TRBV6-2 or TRBV6-3, with D maybe TRBD1 (6 bases). V shed 6 bases and J shed 3 bases, with 11 bases lying between them. Germline-derived CDR1 and CDR2 are MNHEY and SVGEGT. The CDR3 covers 13 residues. The CDR3, as DNA: TGTGCCAGCAGCCGGTCAGGGGACTATGGCTACACCTTC. Translating it yields CASSRSGDYGYTF.

This CDR3 reads CASSPQEMQPQHF. DNA of the CDR3: TGTGCCAGCAGTCCGCAAGAGATGCAGCCCCAGCATTTT. The chain employs TRBV27 and TRBJ1-5; D gene uncertain. The germline CDR1 and CDR2 sequences are MNHEY and SMNVEV (reference sequence). Between the trimmed V and J ends, which lost 5 bases and 7 bases, there was a span of 12 bases. CDR3 length equals 13 residues.

V and J are TRBV11-2 and TRBJ1-2; D gene unclear. This CDR3 has 14 amino acids. Germline values: CDR1 SGHAT, CDR2 FQNNGV. V lost 1 base and J 10 bases, leaving 16 bases between the germline ends. This CDR3 is CASSLGVGRRAYTF. As DNA, the CDR3 is TGTGCCAGCAGCTTAGGAGTTGGCAGGAGGGCCTACACCTTC.

CDR3 nucleotide sequence: TGTGCCAGCAGCGTCCTAGGGACAGGGGATAAGACCCAGTACTTC. Protein product: CASSVLGTGDKTQYF. The chain recombines TRBV9 with TRBJ2-5; 10 bases agree with TRBD1. The CDR3 covers 15 residues. Germline V gene data show CDR1 as SGDLS and CDR2 as YYNGEE. The trim removed 2 bases at V and 6 bases at J, leaving 7 bases unmatched.

V is TRBV7-2 and J is TRBJ1-1; TRBD1 agrees at 7 bases. Looked up from germline, CDR1 is SGHTA and CDR2 is FQGNSA. The CDR3 totals 13 residues. Losses at the gene ends were 9 bases for V and 3 bases for J; bases not matched to a gene: 7. The CDR3 DNA reads TGTGCCAGTGCACAGGGGACAGACACTGAAGCTTTCTTT. Translating gives CASAQGTDTEAFF.

This clone was observed a handful of times. The gene calls are TRBV3-1 (or the pseudogene TRBV3-2) and TRBJ2-4, with 15 bases lining up with TRBD2. CDR3 length equals 17 residues. V gave up 3 bases and J gave up 4 bases; unmatched junction bases: 4. CDR1 and CDR2 from the germline V gene are LGHDT and YNNKEL (reference sequence). As DNA, the CDR3 is TGTGCCAGCAGCCAGAGGACTAGCGGGGGGGAGAAAAACATTCAGTACTTC. Protein product: CASSQRTSGGEKNIQYF.